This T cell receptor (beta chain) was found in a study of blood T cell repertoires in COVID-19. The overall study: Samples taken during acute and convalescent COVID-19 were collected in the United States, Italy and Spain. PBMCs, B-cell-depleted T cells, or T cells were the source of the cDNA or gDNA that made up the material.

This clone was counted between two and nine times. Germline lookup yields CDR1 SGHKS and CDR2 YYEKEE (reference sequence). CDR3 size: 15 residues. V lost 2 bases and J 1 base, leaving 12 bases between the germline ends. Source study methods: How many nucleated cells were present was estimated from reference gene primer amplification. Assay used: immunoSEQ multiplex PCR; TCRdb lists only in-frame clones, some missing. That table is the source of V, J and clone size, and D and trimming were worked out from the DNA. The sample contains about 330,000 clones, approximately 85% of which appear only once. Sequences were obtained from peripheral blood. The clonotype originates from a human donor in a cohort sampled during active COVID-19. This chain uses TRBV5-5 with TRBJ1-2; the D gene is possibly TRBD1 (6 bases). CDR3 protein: CASSLGQGINYGYTF. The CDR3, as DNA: TGTGCCAGCAGCTTAGGCCAGGGGATTAACTATGGCTACACCTTC.